One T cell receptor (beta chain) is described in this entry. CDR3 size: 13 residues. CDR1 MNHEY and CDR2 SMNVEV come from the germline V gene (reference sequence). V was pared by 5 bases and J by 0 bases, with 7 bases between. This specimen belongs to a study of technical replicates of blood from several donors. TCRdb keeps only in-frame clones here, not all; method: immunoSEQ multiplex PCR. The table records fewer than 90,000 clones, 85% to 95% of them present only once. The clonotype comes from a human donor in good health. The V call is TRBV27, the J call TRBJ1-2; D ambiguous. Sequencing used T cells isolated from PBMCs. The CDR3, as DNA: TGTGCCAGCAGTCCCTCAGCTAACTATGGCTACACCTTC. This encodes CASSPSANYGYTF.